One sample yielded the 4 T cell receptor beta chains listed below, sequenced in a study of identical twins. TCRdb independently ran MiXCR on the 5' RACE reads; one entry per CDR3 protein. The sample has a few hundred thousand distinct CDR3 sequences, just under 10% seen once. These same data were also listed under a study on yellow fever vaccine responses in identical twins.

Sequenced: PBMCs. These receptors came from a woman between 18 and 29 years old in good health.

This clonotype was counted only a few times. V and J are TRBV7-9 and TRBJ2-7; D not certain. There are 15 residues in the CDR3. Trimming took off 1 base at V and 2 bases at J, with 12 bases between the two ends. Germline-derived CDR1 and CDR2 are SEHNR and FQNEAQ (reference sequence). CDR3 sequence: CASSLVQLAAYEQYF. The CDR3 bases are TGTGCCAGCAGCTTAGTGCAGCTTGCCGCCTACGAGCAGTACTTC.

This clonotype was recorded a few times. The chain carries TRBV10-3 and TRBJ2-2, with 12 bases aligning to TRBD1. CDR1 and CDR2 (germline): ENHRY, SYGVKD. With V trimmed by 0 bases and J by 5 bases, 10 bases remained unmatched. The CDR3 sequence is 19 residues long. The CDR3 protein is CAISESGGQGATLTGELFF. The CDR3 coding sequence is TGTGCCATCAGTGAGTCGGGGGGACAGGGGGCGACCTTGACCGGGGAGCTGTTTTTT.

This clonotype came up many times. CDR3 residues: CASSSLPQGPGNTGELFF. The CDR3 nucleotides read TGTGCCAGCAGCTCCTTACCCCAGGGCCCGGGGAACACCGGGGAGCTGTTTTTT. The J gene is TRBJ2-2, the V gene TRBV27; D may be TRBD1 (5 bases). The ends were cut back, 6 bases at V and 1 base at J, with 21 bases in the middle. Germline values: CDR1 MNHEY, CDR2 SMNVEV (reference sequence). This CDR3 has 18 amino acids.

This clonotype was detected a few times. This rearrangement joins TRBV28 to TRBJ2-4; 8 bases align to TRBD2. This CDR3 comprises 16 residues. Germline CDR1 MDHEN, CDR2 SYDVKM. V dropped 7 bases and J dropped 2; count of bases not matched to a gene: 10. The CDR3 protein is CASIPAGGVSKNIQYF. The CDR3 DNA sequence: TGTGCCAGCATCCCCGCCGGGGGGGTATCCAAAAACATTCAGTACTTC.